This T cell receptor beta chain derives from a study of glioma-infiltrating T cells. Amplification of TCR alpha and beta CDR3 regions from RNA used iRepertoire nested multiplex PCR. Each CDR3 protein is one row after TCRdb ran MiXCR on the multiplex PCR reads. The data show under 200,000 distinct CDR3 sequences, with around 42% seen just once and around 5.3% held by the top ten. This clonotype was seen many times. The origin of this receptor is a human donor with low-grade glioma or glioblastoma, undergoing nonglioma brain surgery, or in good health (not recorded which). Material for sequencing was glioma tissue, nonneoplastic brain tissue, or PBMCs (not recorded which).

The CDR3 sequence is CASSRETGGLDEQFF. The DNA of the CDR3 is TGTGCCAGCTCACGGGAGACAGGGGGGTTGGATGAGCAGTTCTTC. The chain links TRBV18 to TRBJ2-1; 9 nucleotides agree with TRBD1. V lost 4 bases, J lost 8 bases, and 9 bases stayed unmatched. CDR1 is KGHSH, CDR2 LQKENI, per germline. The CDR3 is 15 residues long.